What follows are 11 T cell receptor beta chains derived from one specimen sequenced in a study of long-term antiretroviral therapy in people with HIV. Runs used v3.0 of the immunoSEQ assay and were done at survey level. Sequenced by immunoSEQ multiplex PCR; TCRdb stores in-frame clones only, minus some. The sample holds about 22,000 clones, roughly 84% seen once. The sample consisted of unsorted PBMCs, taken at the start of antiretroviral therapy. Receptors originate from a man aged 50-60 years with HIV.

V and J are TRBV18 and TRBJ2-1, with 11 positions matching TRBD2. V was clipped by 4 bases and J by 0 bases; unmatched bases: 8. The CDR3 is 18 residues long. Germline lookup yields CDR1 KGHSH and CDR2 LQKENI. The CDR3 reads CASSRTLAGESSYNEQFF. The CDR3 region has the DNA TGTGCCAGCTCACGAACACTAGCGGGAGAGAGCTCCTACAATGAGCAGTTCTTC.

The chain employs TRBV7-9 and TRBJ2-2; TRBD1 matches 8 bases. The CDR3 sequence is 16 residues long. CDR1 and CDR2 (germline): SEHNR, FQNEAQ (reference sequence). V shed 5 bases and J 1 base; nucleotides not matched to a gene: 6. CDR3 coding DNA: TGTGCCAGCAGCCCGCCCAGGGGGCAGAACACCGGGGAGCTGTTTTTT. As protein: CASSPPRGQNTGELFF. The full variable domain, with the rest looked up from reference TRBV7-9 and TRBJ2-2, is DTGVSQNPRHKITKRGQNVTFRCDPISEHNRLYWYRQTLGQGPEFLTYFQNEAQLEKSRLLSDRFSAERPKGSFSTLEIQRTEQGDSAMYLCASSPPRGQNTGELFFGEGSRLTVL.

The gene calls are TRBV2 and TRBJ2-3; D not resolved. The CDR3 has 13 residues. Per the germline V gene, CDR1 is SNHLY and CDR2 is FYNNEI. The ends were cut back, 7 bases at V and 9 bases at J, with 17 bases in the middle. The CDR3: CASTFRPFGTQYF. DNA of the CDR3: TGTGCCAGCACCTTCAGACCTTTCGGGACGCAGTATTTT.

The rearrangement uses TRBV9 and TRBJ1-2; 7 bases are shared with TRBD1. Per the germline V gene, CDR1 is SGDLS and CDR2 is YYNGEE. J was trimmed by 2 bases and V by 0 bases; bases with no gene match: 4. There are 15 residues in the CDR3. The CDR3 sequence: CASSVAPQGNYGYTF. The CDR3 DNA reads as TGTGCCAGCAGCGTAGCCCCACAGGGGAACTATGGCTACACCTTC.

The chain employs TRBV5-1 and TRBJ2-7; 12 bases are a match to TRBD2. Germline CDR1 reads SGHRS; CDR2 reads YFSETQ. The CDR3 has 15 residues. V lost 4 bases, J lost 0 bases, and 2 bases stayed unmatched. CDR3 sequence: CASSQTSGSSYEQYF. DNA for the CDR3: TGCGCCAGCAGCCAGACTAGCGGGAGCTCCTACGAGCAGTACTTC.

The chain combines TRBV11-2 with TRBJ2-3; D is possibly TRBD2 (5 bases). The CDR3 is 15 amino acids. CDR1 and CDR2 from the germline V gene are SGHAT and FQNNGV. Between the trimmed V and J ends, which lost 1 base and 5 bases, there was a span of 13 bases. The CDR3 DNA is TGTGCCAGCAGCTTAGTTGGACTCTCGGGAGATACGCAGTATTTT. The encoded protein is CASSLVGLSGDTQYF.

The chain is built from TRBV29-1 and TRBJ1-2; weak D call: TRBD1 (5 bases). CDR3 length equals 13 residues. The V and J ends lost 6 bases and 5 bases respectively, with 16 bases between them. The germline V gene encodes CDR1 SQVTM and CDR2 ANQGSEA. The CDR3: CSVGTDIGYGYTF. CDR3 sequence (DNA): TGCAGCGTCGGGACCGACATAGGGTATGGCTACACCTTC. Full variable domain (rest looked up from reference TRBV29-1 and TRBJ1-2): SAVISQKPSRDICQRGTSLTIQCQVDSQVTMMFWYRQQPGQSLTLIATANQGSEATYESGFVIDKFPISRPNLTFSTLTVSNMSPEDSSIYLCSVGTDIGYGYTFGSGTRLTVV.

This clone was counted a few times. CDR3 sequence: CASSIVPGTSGTDTQYF. As DNA, the CDR3 is TGTGCCAGTAGTATAGTACCCGGGACTAGCGGCACAGATACGCAGTATTTT. V and J are TRBV19 and TRBJ2-3; TRBD2 aligns across 10 bases. Trimming cost V 1 base and J 1 base; bases outside gene matches: 5. The germline V gene has CDR1 LNHDA and CDR2 SQIVND (reference sequence). This CDR3 has 17 residues.

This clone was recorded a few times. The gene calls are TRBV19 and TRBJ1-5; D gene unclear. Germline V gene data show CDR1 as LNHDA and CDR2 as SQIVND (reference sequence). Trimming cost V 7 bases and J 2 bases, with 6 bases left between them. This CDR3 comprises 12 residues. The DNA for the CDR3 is TGTGCCAGTACGAAAGGCAATCAGCCCCAGCATTTT. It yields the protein CASTKGNQPQHF.

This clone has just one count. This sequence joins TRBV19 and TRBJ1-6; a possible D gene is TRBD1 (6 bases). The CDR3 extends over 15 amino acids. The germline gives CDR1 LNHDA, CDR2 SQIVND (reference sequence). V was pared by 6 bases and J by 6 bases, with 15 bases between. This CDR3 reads CASSTLRGGNSPLHF. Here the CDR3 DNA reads TGTGCCAGTAGCACGCTTAGAGGGGGTAATTCACCCCTCCACTTT. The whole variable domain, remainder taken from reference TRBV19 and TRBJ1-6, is DGGITQSPKYLFRKEGQNVTLSCEQNLNHDAMYWYRQDPGQGLRLIYYSQIVNDFQKGDIAEGYSVSREKKESFPLTVTSAQKNPTAFYLCASSTLRGGNSPLHFGNGTRLTVT.

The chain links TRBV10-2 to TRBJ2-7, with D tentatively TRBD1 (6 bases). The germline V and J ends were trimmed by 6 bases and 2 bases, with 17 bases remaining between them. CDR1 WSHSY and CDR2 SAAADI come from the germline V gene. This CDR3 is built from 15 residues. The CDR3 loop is CASRGRGRPAYEQYF. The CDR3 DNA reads TGCGCCAGCAGGGGCAGGGGCCGTCCGGCCTACGAGCAGTACTTC.